This T cell receptor (beta chain) was observed in a study of beta chain features in type 1 diabetes. Study results and caveats: More deletions and fewer insertions at VDJ junctions were seen in type 1 diabetes patients. When Type 1 diabetes patients were examined, their TCRB CDR3s proved moderately but significantly shorter in all four CD4+ subsets. TCRB repertoires of naive, central memory and Treg cells appeared more similar among patients than among healthy donors. No resolution was reached here on whether HLA type influences TCRB rearrangement.

Trimming at V came to 0 bases and at J to 7 bases, leaving 4 bases not matched to a gene. Germline V lookup: CDR1 SGHRS, CDR2 YFSETQ. The length of the CDR3 is 14 residues. The entirety of the isolated RNA underwent reverse transcription, so expressed TCRB transcripts were sequenced. Method: immunoSEQ multiplex PCR; TCRdb's copy keeps in-frame clones and lacks some. The sample has approximately 400,000 clones; around 16% are singletons. This clone has just a few counts. Its target is unknown. The source is a woman aged 18-29 years in good health. The specimen was naive CD4+ T cells from blood. V and J are TRBV5-1 and TRBJ2-1; TRBD2 matches at 7 bases. CDR3 DNA sequence: TGCGCCAGCAGCTTGGAACTAGCGAGGAATGAGCAGTTCTTC. Translating gives CASSLELARNEQFF.